This TCR beta chain was sequenced during a study of CD8 T cells in ankylosing spondylitis. Whole-study findings and limits: It was reported that disease-linked clones were significantly enriched in matched ankylosing spondylitis synovial fluid. Blood of patients with ankylosing spondylitis appeared to be characterized by a TCR beta motif of eight highly homologous variants. CD8+ by phenotype, disease-linked clones were relatively rare in peripheral blood.

This clonotype was observed a handful of times. The antigen is undetermined. TCRdb ran MiXCR on the 5' RACE reads and lists one entry per CDR3 protein. The sample contains 220,000 or so distinct CDR3 sequences, about 16% of which appear only once. The CDR3 totals 16 residues. CDR1 and CDR2 (germline): LGHNA, YSLEER. The V gene lost 3 bases and the J gene lost 0 bases, with 11 bases spanning the gap. The TCR sequence derives from a male donor with ankylosing spondylitis. The sequenced sample was blood, either unsorted or a sorted T cell fraction (not recorded which). V usage is TRBV4-3 and J usage is TRBJ2-2; D gene uncertain. The CDR3 nucleotides are TGCGCCAGCAGCCAGTGGCGACCTCCGAACACCGGGGAGCTGTTTTTT. The encoded protein is CASSQWRPPNTGELFF.